This entry lists 12 T cell receptor beta chains sequenced from one sample in a study of T cells after posttransplantation cyclophosphamide. Only in-frame clones appear in the TCRdb table, and some are missing; sequencing was by immunoSEQ multiplex PCR. The sample includes tens of thousands of clones, about 93% of them seen just once. The specimen was PBMCs. These receptors were obtained from a woman aged 30 to 39 in good health and a related stem cell transplant donor.

The chain carries TRBV7-2 and TRBJ1-1, with 8 bases identical to TRBD1. Germline CDR1 and CDR2: SGHTA and FQGNSA. The ends lost 0 bases at V and 5 bases at J; junction bases unmatched: 2. The CDR3 loop spans 14 amino acids. The CDR3 reads CASSLARGQTEAFF. The CDR3 nucleotides read TGTGCCAGCAGCTTAGCCAGGGGGCAGACTGAAGCTTTCTTT.

The chain joins TRBV11-3 to TRBJ1-2; D perhaps matches TRBD1 (5 bases). The CDR3 is 16 amino acids. The V end was cut by 1 base, the J end by 4 bases, with 16 bases between. Germline V gene lookup returns CDR1 SGHNT and CDR2 YENEEA. The CDR3 nucleotides read TGTGCCAGCAGCTTAGTGGGTTGGCAGGGTTGCTATGGCTACACCTTC. It translates to CASSLVGWQGCYGYTF.

The chain is built from TRBV6-1 and TRBJ2-4, with D unclear. The germline V gene has CDR1 MNHNS and CDR2 SASEGT. V was cut by 1 base and J by 7 bases, with 8 bases left in between. The CDR3 spans 13 residues. This chain's CDR3 is CASSEVPGNIQYF. CDR3 nucleotide sequence: TGTGCCAGCAGTGAAGTGCCCGGGAACATTCAGTACTTC.

In this sample, this clone turned up once. V is TRBV6-6 and J is TRBJ1-6; TRBD1 is a possible D gene (5 bases). The V end was cut by 7 bases, the J end by 10 bases, with 20 bases between. The germline gives CDR1 MNHNY, CDR2 SVGAGI (reference sequence). The CDR3 loop spans 15 amino acids. Written as DNA, the CDR3 is TGTGCCAGCACATCGCCGGGGGTGCCGGGGTCACCCCTCCACTTT. It encodes CASTSPGVPGSPLHF.

V is TRBV11-3 and J is TRBJ2-1; unclear D gene. CDR3 length: 15 residues. Germline V gives CDR1 SGHNT, CDR2 YENEEA. The V end lost 5 bases, the J end lost 1 base, and 12 bases lay between the germline ends. Here the CDR3 DNA reads TGTGCCAGCAGCCTAAGACACGGGTCCTACAATGAGCAGTTCTTC. The encoded protein is CASSLRHGSYNEQFF.

This chain uses TRBV5-1 with TRBJ2-1; 8 positions match TRBD2. V shed 2 bases and J 4 bases; nucleotides not matched to a gene: 20. CDR3 length equals 20 residues. The germline V gene encodes CDR1 SGHRS and CDR2 YFSETQ. The CDR3 region is CASSFPSPTTLAGGYNEQFF. The CDR3 DNA is TGCGCCAGCAGCTTTCCGTCCCCAACGACTCTAGCGGGCGGTTACAATGAGCAGTTCTTC.

This clone was detected only once. CDR3 amino acids: CASSQDYGTSKRYGYTF. The DNA of the CDR3 is TGCGCCAGCAGCCAAGATTACGGGACTTCCAAGAGGTATGGCTACACCTTC. The chain links TRBV4-3 to TRBJ1-2, with D perhaps matching TRBD1 (5 bases). V lost 0 bases to trimming and J lost 5 bases, with 19 bases between them. Germline CDR1 LGHNA, CDR2 YSLEER. The CDR3 is 17 amino acids.

V gene TRBV9 combines with J gene TRBJ2-6; no clear D gene. The CDR3 totals 21 residues. CDR1 is SGDLS and CDR2 is YYNGEE in the germline V gene. V dropped 0 bases and J dropped 0 bases, with 22 bases sitting between them. The CDR3 nucleotides are TGTGCCAGCAGCGTAGTTAATATGGATTCCTCATTCTTCTCTGGGGCCAACGTCCTGACTTTC. Translation gives CASSVVNMDSSFFSGANVLTF. Full variable domain (remainder filled in from reference TRBV9 and TRBJ2-6): DSGVTQTPKHLITATGQRVTLRCSPRSGDLSVYWYQQSLDQGLQFLIQYYNGEERAKGNILERFSAQQFPDLHSELNLSSLELGDSALYFCASSVVNMDSSFFSGANVLTFGAGSRLTVL.

The chain carries TRBV18 and TRBJ1-1, with no clear D. The CDR3 runs to 15 residues. Trimming removed 3 bases at V and 1 base at J, with 12 bases between. Germline V gene sequence: CDR1 KGHSH, CDR2 LQKENI. CDR3 loop: CASSPDGPRNTEAFF. The DNA for the CDR3 is TGTGCCAGCTCACCGGACGGCCCAAGGAACACTGAAGCTTTCTTT. Full variable domain (rest looked up from reference TRBV18 and TRBJ1-1): NAGVMQNPRHLVRRRGQEARLRCSPMKGHSHVYWYRQLPEEGLKFMVYLQKENIIDESGMPKERFSAEFPKEGPSILRIQQVVRGDSAAYFCASSPDGPRNTEAFFGQGTRLTVV.

The V and J genes are TRBV7-9 and TRBJ2-5; D possibly corresponds to TRBD1 (5 bases). Trimming cost V 3 bases and J 5 bases, with 10 bases left between them. The CDR3 runs 13 residues. Germline V gene lookup returns CDR1 SEHNR and CDR2 FQNEAQ (reference sequence). The CDR3: CASSFRGSETQYF. The CDR3 DNA sequence: TGTGCCAGCAGCTTTAGGGGCTCGGAGACCCAGTACTTC.

This clone was seen only a few times. The CDR3 spells CASSETGTSTDTQYF. CDR3 bases: TGCGCCAGCAGCGAGACAGGGACTAGCACAGATACGCAGTATTTT. V gene TRBV4-1 combines with J gene TRBJ2-3; the D gene is possibly TRBD1 (7 bases). V was pared by 5 bases and J by 0 bases, with 12 bases between. CDR3 length: 15 amino acids. The V gene's germline CDR1 is MGHRA and CDR2 YSYEKL.

The genes are TRBV30 and TRBJ2-5, with TRBD2 as a possible D gene (6 bases). V lost 3 bases to trimming and J lost 5 bases, with 10 bases between them. The germline V gene has CDR1 GTSNPN and CDR2 SVGIG (reference sequence). CDR3 length equals 12 residues. CDR3 DNA: TGTGCCTGGAGCGGGGGTGGGGAGACCCAGTACTTC. This sequence encodes CAWSGGGETQYF.